Detailed here is one TCR beta chain. Germline V CDR1 and CDR2: MNHNY, SVGAGI (reference sequence). V lost 4 bases and J 4 bases, leaving 13 bases between the germline ends. CDR3 size: 14 residues. The data are from a study of blood T cells in healthy people across ages. Primers used in a second PCR of about 6 to 11 cycles were a sample-barcoded 5' primer and a J-beta primer mix. Each cDNA molecule was tagged by a template-switch adaptor with 12 random nucleotides. TCRdb reprocessed the 5' RACE reads with MiXCR, giving one entry per CDR3 protein. The sample consists of 1.5 million to 2 million distinct CDR3 sequences, around half of them appearing once.

The genes are TRBV6-6 and TRBJ1-2; D possibly corresponds to TRBD1 (6 bases). The receptor's source is a woman in her 40s in good health. The specimen sequenced was blood. The CDR3 sequence is CASSSPGVPYGYTF. As DNA, the CDR3 is TGTGCCAGCAGTTCGCCAGGGGTTCCCTATGGCTACACCTTC.